This T cell receptor beta chain was sequenced during a study of memory CD8 T cells in hepatitis C reinfection. Study information: Pre-reinfection samples were taken 55 to 20 weeks before detection.

Libraries were prepared by immunoSEQ multiplex PCR; TCRdb keeps only in-frame clonotypes and omits some of them. The sample yields about 50,000 clones, roughly 91% seen once. Time point: pre-reinfection, 55 to 20 weeks before reinfection detection. Sorted cells were sequenced directly ex vivo without any in vitro expansion. Donors were people who inject drugs in the Montreal HEPCO cohort. This CDR3 has 16 residues. From germline, CDR1 is SGHVS and CDR2 FNYEAQ. The ends were cut back, 1 base at V and 4 bases at J, with 11 bases in the middle. The source material was naive CD8+ T cells sorted from blood. This clonotype was sampled from a man between 18 and 35 years old with hepatitis C virus infection. The V call is TRBV7-6, the J call TRBJ2-6; D possibly corresponds to TRBD1 (6 bases). The CDR3 sequence is CASSLGGTSGANVLTF. The CDR3 coding sequence is TGTGCCAGCAGCTTAGGGGGGACATCCGGGGCCAACGTCCTGACTTTC.